The 15 T cell receptor beta chains below were found in one sample sequenced in a study of blood T cells in healthy people across ages. A second PCR, run for about 6 to 11 cycles, used a sample-barcoded 5' primer plus a J-beta primer mix. TCRdb passed the 5' RACE reads through MiXCR, listing each CDR3 protein once. Of about 400,000 distinct CDR3 sequences in the sample, about 49% were seen once. Sequenced input: blood. These receptors were collected from a man in his fifties or sixties in good health.

The rearrangement uses TRBV7-6 and TRBJ1-2; 9 bases align to TRBD1. V gave up 4 bases and J gave up 8 bases; unmatched junction bases: 8. CDR3 length: 14 amino acids. Germline CDR1 reads SGHVS; CDR2 reads FNYEAQ. The CDR3 loop reads CASSSIQGAGGYTF. The CDR3 DNA reads as TGTGCCAGCAGCTCCATACAGGGGGCAGGGGGCTACACCTTC. Variable domain in full (rest from reference TRBV7-6 and TRBJ1-2): GAGVSQSPRYKVTKRGQDVALRCDPISGHVSLYWYRQALGQGPEFLTYFNYEAQQDKSGLPNDRFSAERPEGSISTLTIQRTEQRDSAMYRCASSSIQGAGGYTFGSGTRLTVV.

The rearrangement links TRBV7-2 to TRBJ2-7; D not certain. The V end was cut by 5 bases, the J end by 4 bases, with 6 bases between. The CDR3 is 11 residues long. Germline V lookup: CDR1 SGHTA, CDR2 FQGNSA. The CDR3 bases are TGTGCCAGCAGCGAGATATACGAGCAGTACTTC. It specifies CASSEIYEQYF.

A few counts support this clonotype. The chain combines TRBV6-2 or TRBV6-3 with TRBJ2-3, with D hard to call. V gave up 2 bases and J gave up 6 bases, with 24 bases separating them. The germline V gene has CDR1 MNHEY and CDR2 SVGEGT. There are 18 residues in the CDR3. The CDR3 loop reads CASSYPTSEGPSRDTQYF. DNA of the CDR3: TGTGCCAGCAGTTACCCCACTTCGGAAGGGCCGTCAAGGGATACGCAGTATTTT.

This rearrangement joins TRBV20-1 to TRBJ2-1; the D gene could be TRBD1 or TRBD2 (5 bases each). V dropped 6 bases and J dropped 4 bases, with 16 bases sitting between them. From germline, CDR1 is DFQATT and CDR2 SNEGSKA (reference sequence). The CDR3 totals 14 residues. The CDR3 DNA follows: TGCAGTGCCAATGGGGGAGTGGCGTACAATGAGCAGTTCTTC. It yields the protein CSANGGVAYNEQFF.

The chain carries TRBV5-1 and TRBJ2-5, with no clear D. The closer fit of TRBJ2-7 to the DNA end suggests the J call may be wrong. CDR1 and CDR2 (germline): SGHRS, YFSETQ. The CDR3 covers 15 residues. The CDR3 DNA sequence: TGCGCCAGCAGCTTGGTCGCGGACGGGTTTGCCGAGCAGTACTTC. Translation gives CASSLVADGFAEQYF.

The CDR3 region is CASSTINEQYF. CDR3 nucleotides: TGTGCCAGCAGTACAATCAATGAGCAGTACTTC. The chain combines TRBV2 with TRBJ2-7, with D unclear. V lost 5 bases and J 7 bases, leaving 9 bases between the germline ends. CDR1 SNHLY and CDR2 FYNNEI come from the germline V gene. This CDR3 spans 11 amino acids.

The chain recombines TRBV7-9 with TRBJ2-5, with 7 bases that match TRBD1. Trimming took 8 bases from V and 2 from J; bases not matched to a gene: 11. Germline loops: CDR1 SEHNR, CDR2 FQNEAQ (reference sequence). This CDR3 region has 15 residues. The CDR3 nucleotides read TGTGCCAGCTCCCAGGAGGCAGGGGGTCAAGAGACCCAGTACTTC. Amino acid sequence: CASSQEAGGQETQYF.

The chain joins TRBV9 to TRBJ1-1; D is unresolved. The CDR3 extends over 13 amino acids. The V end was cut by 0 bases, the J end by 3 bases, with 6 bases between. Germline V gene lookup returns CDR1 SGDLS and CDR2 YYNGEE. CDR3 protein: CASSVERDTEAFF. The CDR3 DNA is TGTGCCAGCAGCGTAGAAAGGGACACTGAAGCTTTCTTT.

At least ten counts were recorded for this clonotype. The V and J genes are TRBV20-1 and TRBJ2-1; 14 bases line up with TRBD2. The CDR3 loop spans 17 amino acids. V was clipped by 3 bases and J by 9 bases; unmatched bases: 13. Germline V CDR1 and CDR2: DFQATT, SNEGSKA (reference sequence). The CDR3 nucleotides read TGCAGTGCTAGGGGGACTAGCGGGGGCATATTCAGTGGTGAGCAGTTCTTC. Translation gives CSARGTSGGIFSGEQFF.

This clonotype showed up just a few times. J is TRBJ2-5 and V is TRBV30; D possibly corresponds to TRBD2 (6 bases). The last part of the DNA fits TRBJ2-7 better; the J call may be wrong. CDR3 length: 13 residues. The germline V gene has CDR1 GTSNPN and CDR2 SVGIG (reference sequence). The CDR3 sequence is CAWSSRRDGEQYF. CDR3 in DNA: TGTGCCTGGAGTTCTAGGCGGGATGGCGAGCAGTACTTC.

There are a few counts of this clonotype. V and J are TRBV24-1 and TRBJ2-1; the match to TRBD1 covers 8 bases. Germline trimming cut 3 bases from V and 8 bases from J; bases unmatched to any gene: 5. The CDR3 consists of 14 residues. Germline V lookup: CDR1 KGHDR, CDR2 SFDVKD. CDR3 nucleotide sequence: TGTGCCACCAGTGATGGGGGACAGGCCCATGAGCAGTTCTTC. Its protein is CATSDGGQAHEQFF.

This rearrangement joins TRBV2 to TRBJ2-1, with TRBD1 as a possible D gene (6 bases). The CDR3 length is 16 residues. Trimming took off 6 bases at V and 2 bases at J, with 17 bases between the two ends. In germline, CDR1 is SNHLY, CDR2 FYNNEI. The CDR3 spells CASRRDRNSAYNEQFF. Here the CDR3 DNA reads TGTGCCAGCAGGAGAGACAGGAATTCTGCCTACAATGAGCAGTTCTTC.

The table lists this clonotype with a few counts. The J gene is TRBJ2-1, the V gene TRBV5-1; D ambiguous. Germline V gives CDR1 SGHRS, CDR2 YFSETQ. V was cut by 5 bases and J by 5 bases, with 17 bases left in between. This CDR3 is built from 15 residues. The CDR3, as DNA: TGCGCCAGCAGTTTAAATGGGGTAACCGACAATGAGCAGTTCTTC. Translated: CASSLNGVTDNEQFF.

This chain connects TRBV11-2 to TRBJ2-7; D unresolved. This CDR3 has 16 residues. The germline gives CDR1 SGHAT, CDR2 FQNNGV. V was trimmed by 0 bases and J by 3 bases, leaving 15 bases between them. The CDR3 protein is CASSLDFSAAFYEQYF. For the CDR3, the DNA is TGTGCCAGCAGCTTAGACTTCTCCGCAGCCTTCTACGAGCAGTACTTC.

The J gene is TRBJ2-3, the V gene TRBV9, with TRBD2 identical over 11 bases. The CDR3 loop spans 16 amino acids. V shed 0 bases and J 5 bases; nucleotides not matched to a gene: 5. CDR1 and CDR2 from the germline V gene are SGDLS and YYNGEE. CDR3 nucleotide sequence: TGTGCCAGCAGCGTAGGGGTAGCGGGAGGGGGAGATACGCAGTATTTT. Its translation is CASSVGVAGGGDTQYF.